This TCR beta chain was retrieved from a study of blood T cells in healthy people across ages. Germline CDR1 and CDR2: SGHDT and YYEEEE. V was clipped by 4 bases and J by 8 bases, with 17 bases between them. CDR3 length equals 14 residues. Alongside a J-beta primer mix, a sample-barcoded 5' primer served in a second PCR lasting about 7 to 12 cycles. TCRdb recomputed calls from the 5' RACE reads with MiXCR, one row per CDR3 protein. The repertoire holds around 870,000 distinct CDR3 sequences, with more than 25% as singletons. The sample consisted of blood. The rearrangement links TRBV5-6 to TRBJ2-3; D is unresolved. This clonotype originated in a woman of 80 years or more in good health. The CDR3 DNA reads as TGTGCCAGCAGCACGTGGACGCCGTCCGGTACGCAGTATTTT. This gives the protein CASSTWTPSGTQYF.